The entry below describes one T cell receptor beta chain. The data belong to a study of technical replicates of blood from several donors. Measured with immunoSEQ multiplex PCR; TCRdb has only the in-frame clones, and not every one. The sample consists of about 94,000 clones, nearly 97% of them appearing once. V was shortened by 0 bases and J by 7 bases, with 9 bases between the two germline ends. This CDR3 has 13 amino acids. Germline V gene lookup returns CDR1 MNHEY and CDR2 SVGAGI. The origin of this receptor is a human donor in good health. Source material: T cells isolated from PBMCs. The rearrangement joins TRBV6-5 to TRBJ1-2; unclear D gene. As DNA, the CDR3 is TGTGCCAGCAGTTACTCCCGTCCGGGTGGCTACACCTTC. This sequence encodes CASSYSRPGGYTF.